This paragraph reports one TCR beta chain. Its antigen is as yet unknown. The germline V gene has CDR1 MDHEN and CDR2 SYDVKM. V lost 5 bases to trimming and J lost 4 bases; unmatched junction nucleotides: 8. The CDR3 totals 16 residues. The sample belongs to a study of response to subunit inactivated influenza vaccine. The study's findings and limits: Each seasonal influenza vaccination, the authors suggested, recruits few new T cells.

TCRdb reanalysed the RT-PCR reads using MiXCR and keeps one entry per CDR3 protein. The table lists a few hundred thousand distinct CDR3 sequences, 10% to 15% of them singletons. The sample in question was non-naive T cells sorted from PBMCs, obtained less than 15 days before vaccination. The rearrangement links TRBV28 to TRBJ1-2; the match to TRBD1 covers 12 bases. This TCR derives from a man in his fifties or sixties who received an inactivated influenza vaccine. CDR3 protein: CASSPPGQGASYGYTF. The CDR3 bases are TGTGCCAGCAGTCCGCCGGGACAGGGGGCCAGCTATGGCTACACCTTC.